Presented here are 12 T cell receptor beta chains from one specimen sequenced in a study of human T cells and chemical hapten exposure. The time point here: patch test 2, 6 weeks after DPC sensitization. Treatment indicated: therapeutic diphenylcyclopropenone sensitization with weekly scalp DPC. MiXCR, run by TCRdb on the RACE reads, gives a single entry per CDR3 protein. The table includes 75,000 to 100,000 distinct CDR3 sequences, 9.3% detected once. The material sequenced was whole blood, taken in connection with sensitization to the hapten diphenylcyclopropenone (DPC). The receptors come from a woman in her thirties or forties with alopecia areata. Some clones in this sample may be carry-over from other donors' samples.

The CDR3 DNA reads as TGTGCCACCAAAGACAGCCACTCTGGGGCCAACGTCCTGACTTTC. This translates into CATKDSHSGANVLTF. The rearrangement joins TRBV27 to TRBJ2-6; a weak D match, TRBD1 (5 bases). The germline V gene encodes CDR1 MNHEY and CDR2 SMNVEV (reference sequence). V was shortened by 10 bases and J by 0 bases, with 13 bases between the two germline ends. The CDR3 consists of 15 residues.

This clonotype has just a few counts. This chain joins TRBV10-3 and TRBJ2-1; D gene ambiguous. The CDR3 is made up of 14 amino acids. In germline, CDR1 is ENHRY, CDR2 SYGVKD. V shed 0 bases and J shed 3 bases, with 6 bases lying between them. CDR3 nucleotide sequence: TGTGCCATCAGTGAGTCAGCTTACTACAATGAGCAGTTCTTC. This translates into CAISESAYYNEQFF.

This clonotype was counted only a few times. The CDR3: CASSFGRSGANVLTF. The CDR3 DNA reads as TGTGCCAGCAGCTTCGGACGCTCTGGGGCCAACGTCCTGACTTTC. The rearrangement joins TRBV7-9 to TRBJ2-6; no reliable D call. There are 15 residues in the CDR3. V shed 3 bases and J shed 0 bases, with 6 bases lying between them. Germline V gene data show CDR1 as SEHNR and CDR2 as FQNEAQ (reference sequence).

This clonotype has ten or more counts. V usage is TRBV28 and J usage is TRBJ1-1; 7 bases line up with TRBD1. CDR1 and CDR2 (germline): MDHEN, SYDVKM. Losses at the gene ends were 2 bases for V and 5 bases for J; bases not matched to a gene: 5. The CDR3 loop spans 14 amino acids. In nucleotides, the CDR3 is TGTGCCAGCAGTTTAATAGGGGGCGGAACTGAAGCTTTCTTT. This translates into CASSLIGGGTEAFF.

About this clonotype: One end of the junction is discordant with germline, which a read error may explain. This rearrangement joins TRBV18 to TRBJ2-1, with 7 positions matching TRBD2. In germline, CDR1 is KGHSH, CDR2 LQKENI. CDR3 size: 14 residues. CDR3 sequence: CVSSPRDYANEQFF. The CDR3 DNA sequence: TGTGTCAGCTCCCCCCGGGACTACGCCAATGAGCAGTTCTTC.

This clonotype was counted at least ten times. The chain is built from TRBV28 and TRBJ2-1, with TRBD2 matching over 10 bases. The germline CDR1 and CDR2 sequences are MDHEN and SYDVKM. V lost 6 bases to trimming and J lost 3 bases; unmatched junction nucleotides: 8. This CDR3 contains 16 residues. The CDR3 nucleotides are TGTGCCAGCAGGGGCCTAGCGGGAGCGCTCTACAATGAGCAGTTCTTC. This encodes CASRGLAGALYNEQFF.

This clonotype was observed a handful of times. The chain combines TRBV19 with TRBJ1-5; D perhaps matches TRBD1 (5 bases). This CDR3 is 14 amino acids long. Trimming removed 5 bases at V and 1 base at J, with 9 bases between. Germline lookup yields CDR1 LNHDA and CDR2 SQIVND (reference sequence). The CDR3: CASSLWDSNQPQHF. CDR3 DNA: TGTGCCAGTAGTTTATGGGACAGCAATCAGCCCCAGCATTTT.

The chain combines TRBV12-3 or TRBV12-4 with TRBJ2-7; TRBD2 matches at 9 bases. The CDR3 loop spans 14 amino acids. The V gene end was trimmed by 3 bases and the J gene end by 4 bases; junction bases not matched to a gene: 4. The CDR3 loop is CASSFRREGYEQYF. In DNA, the CDR3 is TGTGCCAGCAGTTTCCGGCGGGAGGGTTACGAGCAGTACTTC.

This clonotype occurred a few times. The chain has TRBV7-9 and TRBJ2-3; D uncertain. The germline V and J ends were trimmed by 5 bases and 0 bases, with 15 bases remaining between them. The CDR3 totals 16 residues. Germline lookup yields CDR1 SEHNR and CDR2 FQNEAQ (reference sequence). The CDR3 nucleotides read TGTGCCAGCAGCGAAGGCAGGTTTTATAGCACAGATACGCAGTATTTT. Its translation: CASSEGRFYSTDTQYF.

A few counts support this clonotype. V and J are TRBV20-1 and TRBJ2-3; no firm D call. CDR3 length: 13 amino acids. V lost 5 bases and J 2 bases, leaving 11 bases between the germline ends. Germline CDR1 is DFQATT and CDR2 is SNEGSKA (reference sequence). The CDR3 is CSAPPQITDTQYF. CDR3 DNA sequence: TGCAGTGCTCCCCCGCAGATCACAGATACGCAGTATTTT.

J is TRBJ2-1 and V is TRBV7-3; possibly TRBD2 for D (5 bases). The germline CDR1 and CDR2 sequences are SGHTA and FQGTGA. V lost 0 bases and J 8 bases, leaving 11 bases between the germline ends. The CDR3 length is 14 residues. The CDR3 DNA sequence: TGTGCCAGCAGCTTAACTTCTAGCATGCATGAGCAGTTCTTC. Its protein product is CASSLTSSMHEQFF. Looking up the rest from reference TRBV7-3 and TRBJ2-1 gives the full variable domain: GAGVSQTPSNKVTEKGKYVELRCDPISGHTALYWYRQSLGQGPEFLIYFQGTGAADDSGLPNDRFFAVRPEGSVSTLKIQRTERGDSAVYLCASSLTSSMHEQFFGPGTRLTVL.

This clonotype was observed many times. The chain is built from TRBV11-2 and TRBJ2-1; the match to TRBD1 covers 7 bases. The CDR3 spans 13 residues. Unmatched junction bases numbered 9, after V lost 3 bases and J lost 13 bases. From germline, CDR1 is SGHAT and CDR2 FQNNGV. The CDR3 reads CASSFYRQGDQFF. CDR3 in DNA: TGTGCCAGCAGCTTCTACCGACAGGGTGACCAGTTCTTC.